The next 22 T cell receptor beta chains were all read from a single sample in a study of OX40 agonist ivuxolimab in advanced cancers. Using immunoSEQ multiplex PCR, the repertoire was profiled, and TCRdb retains in-frame clones only, with some absent. The sample has nearly 60,000 clones, over 80% seen once. Sample: CD4+ or CD8+ T cells sorted from blood, taken in a trial of the OX40 agonist ivuxolimab. The receptors derive from an adult with an advanced solid tumor such as melanoma, head and neck, liver or kidney cancer.

The rearrangement links TRBV5-6 to TRBJ2-7; unclear D gene. The CDR3 has 12 amino acids. The V end lost 1 base, the J end lost 3 bases, and 5 bases lay between the germline ends. Germline assignment: CDR1 SGHDT and CDR2 YYEEEE. Here the CDR3 reads CASSLNGYEQYF. CDR3 DNA: TGTGCCAGCAGCTTGAACGGCTACGAGCAGTACTTC. Variable domain in full (rest from reference TRBV5-6 and TRBJ2-7): DAGVTQSPTHLIKTRGQQVTLRCSPKSGHDTVSWYQQALGQGPQFIFQYYEEEERQRGNFPDRFSGHQFPNYSSELNVNALLLGDSALYLCASSLNGYEQYFGPGTRLTVT.

The V and J genes are TRBV2 and TRBJ2-7; TRBD2 matches 10 bases. CDR3 length equals 15 residues. Germline V gene data show CDR1 as SNHLY and CDR2 as FYNNEI. V gave up 6 bases and J gave up 2 bases; unmatched junction bases: 7. In DNA, the CDR3 is TGTGCCAGCAGCCGCGGACTAGCGGTAACCTACGAGCAGTACTTC. Translated: CASSRGLAVTYEQYF.

As to this clone: Mismatch with germline at one junction end may stem from a read error. This chain joins TRBV25-1 and TRBJ1-2; D call uncertain. Germline loops: CDR1 MGHDK, CDR2 SYGVNS. The CDR3 runs 13 residues. The CDR3 DNA follows: TGTGCCAGCAGTGAGGTCTCCTTCTATGGCTACATCTTC. Protein: CASSEVSFYGYIF.

Remarks on this clone: One end of the junction is discordant with germline, which a read error may explain. The chain joins TRBV7-3 to TRBJ2-1; 9 bases agree with TRBD2. In germline, CDR1 is SGHTA, CDR2 FQGTGA. CDR3 length equals 16 residues. The CDR3 is CAGSLGLALGIDEQFF. The DNA of the CDR3 is TGTGCCGGCAGCCTAGGACTAGCGCTAGGAATCGATGAGCAGTTCTTC.

The chain uses TRBV11-2 and TRBJ2-1, with no clear D. The CDR3 loop spans 15 amino acids. Trimming stripped 0 bases from V and 8 bases from J, with 14 bases between. Germline CDR1 SGHAT, CDR2 FQNNGV. The CDR3 region is CASSLERLASHEQFF. The CDR3, as DNA: TGTGCCAGCAGCTTAGAACGCCTCGCATCCCATGAGCAGTTCTTC.

This clone turned up a few times. The genes are TRBV28 and TRBJ2-7; a weak D match, TRBD2 (6 bases). The germline V gene encodes CDR1 MDHEN and CDR2 SYDVKM. This CDR3 has 14 residues. Trimming stripped 6 bases from V and 3 bases from J, with 15 bases between. The CDR3 spells CASRTGVAYYEQYF. CDR3 DNA sequence: TGTGCCAGCAGAACGGGGGTCGCGTACTACGAGCAGTACTTC. Looking up the rest from reference TRBV28 and TRBJ2-7 gives the full variable domain: DVKVTQSSRYLVKRTGEKVFLECVQDMDHENMFWYRQDPGLGLRLIYFSYDVKMKEKGDIPEGYSVSREKKERFSLILESASTNQTSMYLCASRTGVAYYEQYFGPGTRLTVT.

The rearrangement joins TRBV7-2 to TRBJ1-5; D might be TRBD1 (5 bases). V dropped 2 bases and J dropped 6 bases, with 14 bases sitting between them. The CDR3 runs 15 residues. The germline V gene encodes CDR1 SGHTA and CDR2 FQGNSA. CDR3 loop: CASSLFRGEGQPQHF. CDR3 sequence (DNA): TGTGCCAGCAGCTTATTTCGGGGGGAGGGTCAGCCCCAGCATTTT. Combining the CDR3 with reference TRBV7-2 and TRBJ1-5 gives the whole variable domain GAGVSQSPSNKVTEKGKDVELRCDPISGHTALYWYRQSLGQGLEFLIYFQGNSAPDKSGLPSDRFSAERTGGSVSTLTIQRTQQEDSAVYLCASSLFRGEGQPQHFGDGTRLSIL.

This chain joins TRBV19 and TRBJ1-1, with unresolved D. V was trimmed by 7 bases and J by 3 bases, leaving 12 bases between them. The V gene's germline CDR1 is LNHDA and CDR2 SQIVND (reference sequence). The CDR3 covers 13 residues. This CDR3 reads CASKFAPDTEAFF. CDR3 coding DNA: TGTGCCAGTAAGTTCGCCCCGGACACTGAAGCTTTCTTT. Variable domain in full (rest from reference TRBV19 and TRBJ1-1): DGGITQSPKYLFRKEGQNVTLSCEQNLNHDAMYWYRQDPGQGLRLIYYSQIVNDFQKGDIAEGYSVSREKKESFPLTVTSAQKNPTAFYLCASKFAPDTEAFFGQGTRLTVV.

This chain uses TRBV6-1 with TRBJ2-3; D is uncertain. Germline V gives CDR1 MNHNS, CDR2 SASEGT. V was trimmed by 7 bases and J by 0 bases, leaving 11 bases between them. The CDR3 contains 14 residues. CDR3 amino acids: CASNLGTSTDTQYF. The CDR3 DNA sequence: TGTGCCAGCAATCTAGGAACGAGCACAGATACGCAGTATTTT.

V and J are TRBV7-9 and TRBJ2-2, with D maybe TRBD2 (5 bases). This CDR3 is 12 amino acids long. Germline CDR1 and CDR2: SEHNR and FQNEAQ (reference sequence). Trimming took off 3 bases at V and 6 bases at J, with 5 bases between the two ends. The CDR3 bases are TGTGCCAGCAGCTTGGAGGCCGGGGAGCTGTTTTTT. Its translation: CASSLEAGELFF.

The chain employs TRBV4-3 and TRBJ1-4; 7 bases align to TRBD1. The CDR3 has 18 residues. Germline-derived CDR1 and CDR2 are LGHNA and YSLEER. The J segment lost 7 bases and the V segment lost 0 bases, leaving 14 bases of the junction unmatched. The CDR3 loop reads CASSQDTAGGGLGEKLFF. The DNA for the CDR3 is TGCGCCAGCAGCCAAGATACCGCAGGGGGGGGTCTGGGTGAAAAACTGTTTTTT.

The chain has TRBV6-6 and TRBJ2-4; 7 nucleotides align to TRBD1. With 6 bases clipped from V and 3 bases from J, the junction kept 5 bases outside the gene matches. From germline, CDR1 is MNHNY and CDR2 SVGAGI (reference sequence). This CDR3 has 14 residues. The CDR3 loop is CASRGTESKNIQYF. The CDR3 DNA reads as TGTGCCAGCAGGGGGACAGAAAGCAAAAACATTCAGTACTTC.

The V and J genes are TRBV7-8 and TRBJ2-1; 10 nucleotides agree with TRBD1. CDR3 length: 15 amino acids. CDR1 and CDR2 (germline): SGHVS, FQNEAQ. With V trimmed by 1 base and J by 6 bases, 3 bases remained unmatched. This chain's CDR3 is CASSLGQGAFNEQFF. CDR3 DNA sequence: TGTGCCAGCAGCTTAGGACAGGGGGCATTCAATGAGCAGTTCTTC.

This sequence joins TRBV19 and TRBJ2-2, with a tentative D call TRBD2 (7 bases). This CDR3 contains 14 residues. Trimming pared 7 bases from V and 4 bases from J, leaving 13 bases between. Germline CDR1 is LNHDA and CDR2 is SQIVND (reference sequence). As DNA, the CDR3 is TGTGCCAGTAAGGGGGAGGGCCGCACCGGGGAGCTGTTTTTT. Encoded protein: CASKGEGRTGELFF.

This rearrangement joins TRBV28 to TRBJ1-5; no clear D. V gave up 3 bases and J gave up 0 bases, with 9 bases separating them. Germline CDR1 and CDR2: MDHEN and SYDVKM. The CDR3 contains 15 residues. CDR3 coding DNA: TGTGCCAGCAGTTTGCGATCTAATAGCAATCAGCCCCAGCATTTT. This encodes CASSLRSNSNQPQHF.

CDR3 nucleotide sequence: TGTGCCAGCAGTCCTCAGGGTATAGGGCAGTTCTTC. Encoded protein: CASSPQGIGQFF. The genes are TRBV28 and TRBJ2-1; the D gene is possibly TRBD1 (5 bases). The V end was cut by 5 bases, the J end by 12 bases, with 14 bases between. Germline values: CDR1 MDHEN, CDR2 SYDVKM. The CDR3 extends over 12 amino acids.

The chain links TRBV7-9 to TRBJ2-7; D is perhaps TRBD1 (5 bases). The CDR3 extends over 14 amino acids. Germline V gene lookup returns CDR1 SEHNR and CDR2 FQNEAQ (reference sequence). Trimming took 5 bases from V and 5 from J, leaving 16 bases between them. The CDR3 DNA sequence: TGTGCCAGCAGCGTAAGGACGGAAGGGGACGAGCAGTACTTC. Translation: CASSVRTEGDEQYF.

The chain joins TRBV6-1 to TRBJ2-7, with 8 positions matching TRBD1. CDR1 is MNHNS and CDR2 is SASEGT in the germline V gene. The CDR3 runs to 14 residues. V dropped 6 bases and J dropped 0; count of bases not matched to a gene: 4. The DNA of the CDR3 is TGTGCCAGCAGCCGGACAGGGAGCTCCTACGAGCAGTACTTC. Encoded protein: CASSRTGSSYEQYF.

The chain joins TRBV5-1 to TRBJ2-1; D possibly corresponds to TRBD1 (5 bases). This CDR3 contains 15 residues. Germline loops: CDR1 SGHRS, CDR2 YFSETQ. The V end was cut by 0 bases, the J end by 3 bases, with 10 bases between. CDR3 amino acids: CASSLDTGGYNEQFF. The CDR3 region has the DNA TGCGCCAGCAGCTTGGATACAGGTGGCTACAATGAGCAGTTCTTC.

This clone turned up a few times. This chain's CDR3 is CASSRTGGAAGGELFF. The CDR3 DNA reads as TGTGCCAGCAGCCGTACGGGGGGCGCAGCGGGCGGGGAGCTGTTTTTT. V usage is TRBV4-2 and J usage is TRBJ2-2, with D possibly being TRBD2 (7 bases). Germline loops: CDR1 LGHNA, CDR2 YNFKEQ. Trimming left V 4 bases short and J 7 bases short, with 19 bases between. CDR3 length: 16 amino acids.

The chain recombines TRBV7-2 with TRBJ2-5; 7 bases are a match to TRBD2. The J call may be faulty, since TRBJ2-7 better matches the DNA end. Per the germline V gene, CDR1 is SGHTA and CDR2 is FQGNSA. CDR3 length: 13 residues. The CDR3 spells CASSLGLVGEQYF. As DNA, the CDR3 is TGTGCCAGCAGCCTAGGACTAGTAGGCGAGCAGTACTTC.

The chain couples TRBV7-8 to TRBJ2-3; D might be TRBD2 (6 bases). In germline, CDR1 is SGHVS, CDR2 FQNEAQ. This CDR3 comprises 15 residues. Trimming pared 6 bases from V and 0 bases from J, leaving 13 bases between. CDR3 sequence: CASSSREASTDTQYF. CDR3 bases: TGTGCCAGCAGTTCCAGGGAGGCTAGCACAGATACGCAGTATTTT.